This T cell receptor (beta chain) was found in a study of blood T cell repertoires in COVID-19. Using immunoSEQ multiplex PCR, the repertoire was profiled, and TCRdb retains in-frame clones only, with some absent. The sample carries 250,000 to 350,000 clones, around nine tenths recorded once. This CDR3 comprises 15 residues. V dropped 5 bases and J dropped 3 bases, with 14 bases sitting between them. CDR1 is MDHEN, CDR2 SYDVKM, per germline. J is TRBJ1-3 and V is TRBV28, with D maybe TRBD1 (5 bases). The sequence came from a man aged 30 to 39 with acute or convalescent COVID-19. Sequenced material: peripheral blood. CDR3: CASSGSGGYGNTIYF. The CDR3 nucleotides are TGTGCCAGCAGTGGGTCCGGGGGGTATGGAAACACCATATATTTT.